This paragraph reports one TCR beta chain. This specimen comes from a study of blood T cell repertoires in COVID-19. The overall study: Italy, Spain and the United States were the sources of the convalescent and acute COVID-19 samples. From T cells, B-cell-depleted T cells, or PBMCs came the material, which was cDNA or gDNA.

The V end was cut by 2 bases, the J end by 4 bases, with 17 bases between. The CDR3 is 16 residues long. Germline-derived CDR1 and CDR2 are MDHEN and SYDVKM. Study processing details: How many nucleated cells were present was estimated from reference gene primer amplification. Sequenced by immunoSEQ multiplex PCR; TCRdb stores in-frame clones only, minus some. For V, J and clone size, that table is used; D and trimming come from the DNA. The data show about 270,000 clones, with about nine tenths seen just once and approximately 2.4% held by the top ten. This sequence originates from a young woman who had recovered from COVID-19. This chain joins TRBV28 and TRBJ1-2, with D unresolved. Sequencing used PBMCs or T cells enriched from blood (not recorded which). Written as DNA, the CDR3 is TGTGCCAGCAGTTTACGCGGGGAAGGAGTGGGCTATGGCTACACCTTC. It yields the protein CASSLRGEGVGYGYTF.